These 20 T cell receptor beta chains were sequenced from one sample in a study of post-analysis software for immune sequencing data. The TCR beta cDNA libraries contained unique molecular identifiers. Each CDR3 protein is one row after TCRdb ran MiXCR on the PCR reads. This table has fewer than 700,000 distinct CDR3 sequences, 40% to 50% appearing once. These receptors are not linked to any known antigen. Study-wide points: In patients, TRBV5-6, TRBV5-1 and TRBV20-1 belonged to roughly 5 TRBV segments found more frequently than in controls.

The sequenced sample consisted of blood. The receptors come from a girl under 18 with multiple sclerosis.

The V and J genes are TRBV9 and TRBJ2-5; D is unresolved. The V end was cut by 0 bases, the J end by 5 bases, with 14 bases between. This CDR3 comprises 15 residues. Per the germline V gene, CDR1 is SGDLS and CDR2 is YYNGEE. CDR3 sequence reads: CASSVGSGPVETQYF. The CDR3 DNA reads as TGTGCCAGCAGCGTAGGTTCGGGCCCGGTCGAGACCCAGTACTTC.

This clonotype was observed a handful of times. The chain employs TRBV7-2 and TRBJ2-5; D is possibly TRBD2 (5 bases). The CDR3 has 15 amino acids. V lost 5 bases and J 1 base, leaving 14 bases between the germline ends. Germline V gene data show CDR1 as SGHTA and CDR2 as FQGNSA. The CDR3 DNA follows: TGTGCCAGCAGCAAGCAGCGGAGTCCCCAAGAGACCCAGTACTTC. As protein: CASSKQRSPQETQYF.

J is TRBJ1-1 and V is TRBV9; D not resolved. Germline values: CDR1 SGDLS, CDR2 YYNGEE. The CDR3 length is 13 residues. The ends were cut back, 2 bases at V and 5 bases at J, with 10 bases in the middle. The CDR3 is CASSVAIGTEAFF. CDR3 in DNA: TGTGCCAGCAGCGTCGCAATTGGGACTGAAGCTTTCTTT.

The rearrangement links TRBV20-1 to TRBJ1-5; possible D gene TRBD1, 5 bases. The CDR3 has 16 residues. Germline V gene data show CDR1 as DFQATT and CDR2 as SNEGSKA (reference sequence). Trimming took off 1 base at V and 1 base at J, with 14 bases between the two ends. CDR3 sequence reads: CSARASGMVSNQPQHF. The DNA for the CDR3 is TGCAGTGCTAGAGCTTCAGGGATGGTGAGCAATCAGCCCCAGCATTTT.

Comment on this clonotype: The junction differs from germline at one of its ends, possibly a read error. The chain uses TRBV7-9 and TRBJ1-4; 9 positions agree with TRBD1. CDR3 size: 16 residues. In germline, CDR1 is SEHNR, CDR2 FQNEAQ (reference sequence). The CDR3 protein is CASSFGDRATNEKRFF. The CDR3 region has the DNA TGTGCCAGCAGCTTCGGGGACAGGGCAACTAATGAAAAACGGTTTTTT.

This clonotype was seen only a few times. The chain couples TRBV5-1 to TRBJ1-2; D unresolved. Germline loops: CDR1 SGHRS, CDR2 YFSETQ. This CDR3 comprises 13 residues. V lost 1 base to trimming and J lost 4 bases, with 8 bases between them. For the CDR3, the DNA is TGCGCCAGCAGCTTGTCGGCAGTCTATGGCTACACCTTC. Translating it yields CASSLSAVYGYTF.

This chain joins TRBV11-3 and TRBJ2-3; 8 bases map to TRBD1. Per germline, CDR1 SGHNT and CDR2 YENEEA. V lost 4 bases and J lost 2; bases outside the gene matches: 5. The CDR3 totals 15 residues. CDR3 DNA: TGTGCCAGCAGCTCGGGACAGGACCCCACAGATACGCAGTATTTT. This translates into CASSSGQDPTDTQYF.

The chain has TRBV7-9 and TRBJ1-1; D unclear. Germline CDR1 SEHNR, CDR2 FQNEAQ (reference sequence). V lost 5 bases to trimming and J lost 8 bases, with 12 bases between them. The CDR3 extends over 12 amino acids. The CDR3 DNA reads TGTGCCAGCAGCCGGGGATCCTCGGAAGCTTTCTTT. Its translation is CASSRGSSEAFF.

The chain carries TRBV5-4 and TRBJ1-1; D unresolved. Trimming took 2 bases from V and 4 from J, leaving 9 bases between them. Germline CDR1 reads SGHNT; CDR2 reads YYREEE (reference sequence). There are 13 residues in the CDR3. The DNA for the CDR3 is TGTGCCAGCAGCTTTGCAGAGGGCACTGAAGCTTTCTTT. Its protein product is CASSFAEGTEAFF.

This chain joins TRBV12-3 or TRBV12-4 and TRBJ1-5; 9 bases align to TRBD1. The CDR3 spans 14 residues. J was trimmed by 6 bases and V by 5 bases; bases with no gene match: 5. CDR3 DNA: TGTGCCAGCAGTATAACAGGGGGCCGTCAGCCCCAGCATTTT. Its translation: CASSITGGRQPQHF.

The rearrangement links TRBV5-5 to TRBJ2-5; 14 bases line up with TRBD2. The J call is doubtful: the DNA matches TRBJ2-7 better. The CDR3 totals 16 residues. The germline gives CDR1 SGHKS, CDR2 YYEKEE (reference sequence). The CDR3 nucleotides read TGTGCCAGCAGTCCGGGACTAGCGGGAGAGGCTCTCGAGCAGTACTTC. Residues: CASSPGLAGEALEQYF.

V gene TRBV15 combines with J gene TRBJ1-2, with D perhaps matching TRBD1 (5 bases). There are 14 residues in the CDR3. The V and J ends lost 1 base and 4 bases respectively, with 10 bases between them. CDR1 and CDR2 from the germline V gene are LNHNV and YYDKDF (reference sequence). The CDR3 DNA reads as TGTGCCACCAGCAGAGGGGGGATAGGCTATGGCTACACCTTC. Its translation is CATSRGGIGYGYTF. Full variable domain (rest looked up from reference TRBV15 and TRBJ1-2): DAMVIQNPRYQVTQFGKPVTLSCSQTLNHNVMYWYQQKSSQAPKLLFHYYDKDFNNEADTPDNFQSRRPNTSFCFLDIRSPGLGDTAMYLCATSRGGIGYGYTFGSGTRLTVV.

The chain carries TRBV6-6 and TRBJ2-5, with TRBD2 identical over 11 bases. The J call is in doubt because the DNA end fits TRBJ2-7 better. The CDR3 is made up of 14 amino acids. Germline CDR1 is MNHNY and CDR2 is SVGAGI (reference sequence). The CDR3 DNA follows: TGTGCCAGCGGAACCGGGACTAGCGGTTACGAGCAGTACTTC. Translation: CASGTGTSGYEQYF.

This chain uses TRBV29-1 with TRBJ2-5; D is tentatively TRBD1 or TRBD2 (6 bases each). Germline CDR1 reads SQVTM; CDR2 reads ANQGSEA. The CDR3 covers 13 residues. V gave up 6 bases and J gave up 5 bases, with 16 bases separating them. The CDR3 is CSVAGGGTETQYF. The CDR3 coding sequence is TGCAGCGTCGCCGGAGGGGGAACCGAGACCCAGTACTTC.

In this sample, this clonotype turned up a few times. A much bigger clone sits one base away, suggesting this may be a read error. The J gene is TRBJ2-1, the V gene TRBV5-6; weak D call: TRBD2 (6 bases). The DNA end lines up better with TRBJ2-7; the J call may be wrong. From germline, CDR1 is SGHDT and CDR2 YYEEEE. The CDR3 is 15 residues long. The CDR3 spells CASSSPSASYNEQYF. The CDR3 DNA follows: TGTGCCAGCAGCTCACCTAGCGCTTCCTACAATGAGCAGTACTTC.

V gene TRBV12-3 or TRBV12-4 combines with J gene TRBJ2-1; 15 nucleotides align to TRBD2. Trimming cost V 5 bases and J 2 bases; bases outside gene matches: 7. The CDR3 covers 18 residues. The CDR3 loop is CASSPRTSGRAPYNEQFF. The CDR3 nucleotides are TGTGCCAGCAGTCCTCGGACTAGCGGGAGGGCACCCTACAATGAGCAGTTCTTC.

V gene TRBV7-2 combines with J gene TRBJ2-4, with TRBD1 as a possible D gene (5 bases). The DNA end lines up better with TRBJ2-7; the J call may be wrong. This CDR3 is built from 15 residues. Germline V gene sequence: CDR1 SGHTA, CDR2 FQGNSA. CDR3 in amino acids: CASSPSPRGGYEQYF. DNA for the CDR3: TGTGCCAGCAGTCCTTCGCCAAGGGGCGGTTACGAGCAGTACTTC.

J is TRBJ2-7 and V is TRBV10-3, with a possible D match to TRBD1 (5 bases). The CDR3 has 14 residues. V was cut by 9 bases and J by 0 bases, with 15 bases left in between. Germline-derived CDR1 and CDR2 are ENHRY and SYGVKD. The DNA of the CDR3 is TGTGCCATAACGGAGCAGGGAAGCTCCTACGAGCAGTACTTC. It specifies CAITEQGSSYEQYF.

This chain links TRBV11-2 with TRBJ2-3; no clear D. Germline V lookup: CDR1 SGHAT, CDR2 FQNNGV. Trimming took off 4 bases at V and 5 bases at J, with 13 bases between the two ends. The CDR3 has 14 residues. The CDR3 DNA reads TGTGCCAGCAGCTCAACTAATCTGCTAGATACGCAGTATTTT. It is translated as CASSSTNLLDTQYF.

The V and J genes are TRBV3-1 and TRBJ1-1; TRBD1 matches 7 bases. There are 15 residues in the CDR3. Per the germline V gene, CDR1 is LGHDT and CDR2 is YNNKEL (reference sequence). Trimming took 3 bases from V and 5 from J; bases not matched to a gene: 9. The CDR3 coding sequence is TGTGCCAGCAGCCACCCAGACAGGGTCTCTACTGAAGCTTTCTTT. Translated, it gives CASSHPDRVSTEAFF.